The TCR beta chain described here comes from a study of T-cell reconstitution after alpha-beta-depleted transplantation in children. This clonotype was seen at least ten times. Its target is unknown. Overall study results and limits: Recipient T cells and thymic progenitors that survived gave rise to the high TCRbeta diversity observed at day 60 in some patients. By one year post-transplant, T-cell counts and diversity largely arose from T cells that were newly produced. Several hundred graft clones that had expanded were reportedly the source of alpha-beta T cells about two months after transplant.

V lost 4 bases to trimming and J lost 1 base, with 9 bases between them. Germline CDR1 is KGHDR and CDR2 is SFDVKD. The CDR3 length is 15 residues. Preparing the TCRbeta library involved the use of unique molecular identifiers. TCRdb itself ran the PCR reads through MiXCR, one entry per CDR3 protein. In the table there are about 440,000 distinct CDR3 sequences, around two fifths of which are singletons. The clonotype was recovered from a girl aged 2 to 10 with aplastic anemia, due to receive a stem cell transplant. J is TRBJ2-2 and V is TRBV24-1; D remains unclear. The input for sequencing was PBMCs, taken before TCRalphabeta/CD19-depleted stem cell transplant. In DNA form, the CDR3 reads TGTGCCACCAGTGACCCGGTAGGGAACACCGGGGAGCTGTTTTTT. This encodes CATSDPVGNTGELFF.